The present T cell receptor (beta chain) was sequenced within a study of human T cells and chemical hapten exposure. Specified time point: pre-sensitization, week 0. Sample treatment: therapeutic diphenylcyclopropenone sensitization with weekly scalp DPC. CDR3 size: 16 residues. Between the trimmed V and J ends, which lost 7 bases and 3 bases, there was a span of 19 bases. Germline V gene lookup returns CDR1 MNHEY and CDR2 SVGEGT. Each CDR3 protein gets one entry after TCRdb re-called the RACE reads with MiXCR. The table has about 180,000 distinct CDR3 sequences, approximately 29% seen once. The chain combines TRBV6-2 or TRBV6-3 with TRBJ1-5, with D tentatively TRBD1 (5 bases). The sample here was whole blood, taken in connection with sensitization to the hapten diphenylcyclopropenone (DPC). This sequence originates from a woman aged 25-40 years with alopecia areata. Some clones in this sample may be carry-over from other donors' samples. This CDR3 is CASKADQGGVNQPQHF. CDR3 nucleotide sequence: TGTGCCAGCAAGGCTGATCAGGGAGGGGTCAATCAGCCCCAGCATTTT.